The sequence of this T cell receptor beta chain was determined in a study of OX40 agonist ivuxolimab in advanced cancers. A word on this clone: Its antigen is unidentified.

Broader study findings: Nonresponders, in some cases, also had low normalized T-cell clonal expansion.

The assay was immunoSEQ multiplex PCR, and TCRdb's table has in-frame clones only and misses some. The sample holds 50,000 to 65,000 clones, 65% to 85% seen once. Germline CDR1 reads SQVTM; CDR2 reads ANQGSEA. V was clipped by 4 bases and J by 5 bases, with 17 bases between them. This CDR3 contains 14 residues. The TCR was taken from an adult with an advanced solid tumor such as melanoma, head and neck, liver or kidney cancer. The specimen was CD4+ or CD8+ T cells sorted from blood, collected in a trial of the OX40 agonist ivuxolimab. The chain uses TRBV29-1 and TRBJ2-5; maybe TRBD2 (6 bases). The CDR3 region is CSVAHRPAGETQYF. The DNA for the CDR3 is TGCAGCGTTGCCCATAGGCCGGCGGGGGAGACCCAGTACTTC. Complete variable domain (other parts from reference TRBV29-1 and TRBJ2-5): SAVISQKPSRDICQRGTSLTIQCQVDSQVTMMFWYRQQPGQSLTLIATANQGSEATYESGFVIDKFPISRPNLTFSTLTVSNMSPEDSSIYLCSVAHRPAGETQYFGPGTRLLVL.